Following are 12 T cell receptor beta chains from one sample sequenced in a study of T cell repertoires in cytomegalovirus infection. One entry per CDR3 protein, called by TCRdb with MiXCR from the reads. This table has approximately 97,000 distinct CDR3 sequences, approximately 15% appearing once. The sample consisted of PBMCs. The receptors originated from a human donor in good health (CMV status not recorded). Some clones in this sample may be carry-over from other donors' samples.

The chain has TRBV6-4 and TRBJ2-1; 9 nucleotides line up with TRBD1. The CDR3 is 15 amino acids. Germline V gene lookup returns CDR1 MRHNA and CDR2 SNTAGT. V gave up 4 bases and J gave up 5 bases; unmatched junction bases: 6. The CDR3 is CASSGGRTGDNEQFF. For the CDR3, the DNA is TGTGCCAGCAGTGGAGGGCGGACAGGGGACAATGAGCAGTTCTTC.

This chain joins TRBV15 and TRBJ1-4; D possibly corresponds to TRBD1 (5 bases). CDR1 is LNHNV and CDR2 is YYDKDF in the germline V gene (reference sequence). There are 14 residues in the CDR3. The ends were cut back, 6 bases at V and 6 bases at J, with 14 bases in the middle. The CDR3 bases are TGTGCCACCAGTCGGGGGATGGAGGATGAAAAACTGTTTTTT. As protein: CATSRGMEDEKLFF.

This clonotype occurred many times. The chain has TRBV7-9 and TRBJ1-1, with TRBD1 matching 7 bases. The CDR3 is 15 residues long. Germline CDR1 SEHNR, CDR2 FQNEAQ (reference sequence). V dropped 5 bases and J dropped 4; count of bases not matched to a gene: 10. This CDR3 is CASSPTTGRSTEAFF. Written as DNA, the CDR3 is TGTGCCAGCAGCCCAACGACAGGGAGGAGCACTGAAGCTTTCTTT.

The CDR3 reads CASSLSTGELFF. Here the CDR3 DNA reads TGTGCCAGCAGCTTGAGCACCGGGGAGCTGTTTTTT. The chain couples TRBV7-9 to TRBJ2-2; D not resolved. The V end lost 3 bases, the J end lost 4 bases, and 3 bases lay between the germline ends. Per germline, CDR1 SEHNR and CDR2 FQNEAQ (reference sequence). This CDR3 has 12 amino acids.

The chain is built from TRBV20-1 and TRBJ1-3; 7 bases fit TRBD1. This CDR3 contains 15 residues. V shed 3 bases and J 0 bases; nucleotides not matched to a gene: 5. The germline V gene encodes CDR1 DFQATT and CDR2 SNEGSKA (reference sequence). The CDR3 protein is CSASKGQFSGNTIYF. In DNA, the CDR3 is TGCAGTGCTAGTAAGGGACAGTTCTCTGGAAACACCATATATTTT.

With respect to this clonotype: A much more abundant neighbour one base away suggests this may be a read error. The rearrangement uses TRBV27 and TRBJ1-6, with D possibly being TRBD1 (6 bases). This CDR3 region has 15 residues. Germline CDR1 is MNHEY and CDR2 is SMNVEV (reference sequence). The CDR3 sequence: CAISLIQGPNSPLHF. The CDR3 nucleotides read TGTGCCATCAGTTTAATACAGGGCCCGAATTCACCCCTCCACTTT.

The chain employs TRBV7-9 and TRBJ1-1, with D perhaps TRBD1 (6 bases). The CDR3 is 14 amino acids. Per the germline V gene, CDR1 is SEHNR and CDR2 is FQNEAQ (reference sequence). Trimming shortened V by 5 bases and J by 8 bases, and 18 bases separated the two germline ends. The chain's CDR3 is CASSPPQGRREAFF. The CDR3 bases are TGTGCCAGCAGCCCTCCACAGGGACGGAGAGAAGCTTTCTTT.

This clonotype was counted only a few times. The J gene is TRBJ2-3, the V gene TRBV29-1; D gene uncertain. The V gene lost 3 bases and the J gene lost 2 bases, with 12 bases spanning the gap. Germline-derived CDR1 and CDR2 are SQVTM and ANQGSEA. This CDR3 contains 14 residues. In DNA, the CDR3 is TGCAGCGTTGAGAGAGATCAGATCACAGATACGCAGTATTTT. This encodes CSVERDQITDTQYF.

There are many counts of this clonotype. CDR3 nucleotides: TGTGCTAGTGGTTTGGGGGGGAGTGGGGGACGCTATGAGCAGTTCTTC. Amino acid sequence: CASGLGGSGGRYEQFF. The chain is built from TRBV12-5 and TRBJ2-1; either TRBD1 or TRBD2 may supply D (5 bases each). Trimming left V 1 base short and J 8 bases short, with 18 bases between. This CDR3 contains 16 residues. CDR1 is LGHNT, CDR2 FRNRAP, per germline.

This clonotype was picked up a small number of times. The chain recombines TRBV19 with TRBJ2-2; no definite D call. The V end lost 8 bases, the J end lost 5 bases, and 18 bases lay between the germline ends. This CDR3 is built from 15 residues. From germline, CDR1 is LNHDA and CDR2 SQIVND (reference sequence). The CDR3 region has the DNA TGTGCCAGTTCCGATCCGGGCTTCTGGACCGGGGAGCTGTTTTTT. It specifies CASSDPGFWTGELFF. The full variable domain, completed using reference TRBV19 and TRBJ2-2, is DGGITQSPKYLFRKEGQNVTLSCEQNLNHDAMYWYRQDPGQGLRLIYYSQIVNDFQKGDIAEGYSVSREKKESFPLTVTSAQKNPTAFYLCASSDPGFWTGELFFGEGSRLTVL.

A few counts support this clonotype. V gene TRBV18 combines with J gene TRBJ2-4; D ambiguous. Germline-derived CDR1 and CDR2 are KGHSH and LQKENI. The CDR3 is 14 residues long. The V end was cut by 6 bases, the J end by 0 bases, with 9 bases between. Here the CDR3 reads CASSPAGAKNIQYF. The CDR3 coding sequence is TGTGCCAGCTCCCCAGCTGGAGCCAAAAACATTCAGTACTTC.

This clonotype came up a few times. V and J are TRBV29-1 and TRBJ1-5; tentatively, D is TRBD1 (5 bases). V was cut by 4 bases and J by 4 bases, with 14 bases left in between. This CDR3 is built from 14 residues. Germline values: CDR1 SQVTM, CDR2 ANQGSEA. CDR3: CSVVAGGGNQPQHF. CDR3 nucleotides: TGCAGCGTTGTGGCAGGTGGGGGAAATCAGCCCCAGCATTTT.